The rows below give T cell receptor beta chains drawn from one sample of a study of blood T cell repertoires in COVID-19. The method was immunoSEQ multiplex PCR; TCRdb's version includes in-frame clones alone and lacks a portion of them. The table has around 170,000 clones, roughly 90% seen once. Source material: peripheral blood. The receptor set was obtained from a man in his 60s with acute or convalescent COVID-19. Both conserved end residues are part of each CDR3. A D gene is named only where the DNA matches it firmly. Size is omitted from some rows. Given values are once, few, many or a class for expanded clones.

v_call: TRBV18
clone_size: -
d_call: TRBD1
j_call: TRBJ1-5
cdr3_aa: CASSRGTGDNQPQHF
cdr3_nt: TGTGCCAGCTCTCGCGGGACAGGGGACAATCAGCCCCAGCATTTT

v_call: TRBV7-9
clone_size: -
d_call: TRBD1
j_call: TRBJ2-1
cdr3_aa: CASSPRDRGEEQFF
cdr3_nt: TGTGCCAGCAGCCCGAGGGACAGGGGGGAAGAGCAGTTCTTC

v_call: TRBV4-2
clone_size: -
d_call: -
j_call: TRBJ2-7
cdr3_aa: CASSQSPRNGGSSYEQYF
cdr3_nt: TGTGCCAGCAGCCAATCCCCCCGAAACGGCGGCAGCTCCTACGAGCAGTACTTC

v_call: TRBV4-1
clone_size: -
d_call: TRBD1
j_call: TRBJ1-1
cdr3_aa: CASSPTGTGGSEAFF
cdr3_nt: TGCGCCAGCAGCCCGACCGGGACAGGGGGTAGTGAAGCTTTCTTT

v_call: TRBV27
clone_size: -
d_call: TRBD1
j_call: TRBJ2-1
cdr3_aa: CASRPFTGTVQNEQFF
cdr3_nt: TGTGCCAGCAGACCATTCACCGGGACAGTCCAAAATGAGCAGTTCTTC

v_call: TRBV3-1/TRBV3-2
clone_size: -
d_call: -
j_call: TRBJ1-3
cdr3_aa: CASSQDMIAGNTIYF
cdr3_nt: TGTGCCAGCAGCCAAGATATGATAGCTGGAAACACCATATATTTT

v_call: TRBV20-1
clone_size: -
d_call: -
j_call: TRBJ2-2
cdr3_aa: CSASLSRGGTGELFF
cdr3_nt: TGCAGTGCTAGTCTGTCCAGGGGCGGAACCGGGGAGCTGTTTTTT

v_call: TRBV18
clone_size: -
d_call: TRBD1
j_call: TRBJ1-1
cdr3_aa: CASSPRTGSDTEAFF
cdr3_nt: TGTGCCAGCTCACCTCGGACAGGGAGCGACACTGAAGCTTTCTTT

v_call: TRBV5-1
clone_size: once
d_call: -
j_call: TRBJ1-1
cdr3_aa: CASSRTWDTEAFF
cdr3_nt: TGCGCCAGCAGCCGGACTTGGGACACTGAAGCTTTCTTT

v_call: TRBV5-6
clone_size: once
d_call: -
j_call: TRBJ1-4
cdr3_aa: CASSRGLSNEKLFF
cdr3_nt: TGTGCCAGCAGCCGAGGGCTATCTAATGAAAAACTGTTTTTT

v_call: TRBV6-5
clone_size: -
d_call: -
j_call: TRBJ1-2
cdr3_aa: CASNRGDLTNYGYTF
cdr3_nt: TGTGCCAGCAACCGGGGGGACCTAACTAACTATGGCTACACCTTC

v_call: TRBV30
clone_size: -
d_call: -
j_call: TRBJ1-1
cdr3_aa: CAWNRDITEAFF
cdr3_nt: TGTGCCTGGAACAGGGATATCACTGAAGCTTTCTTT

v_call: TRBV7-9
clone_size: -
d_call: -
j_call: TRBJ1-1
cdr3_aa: CASSRMSQGNTEAFF
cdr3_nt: TGTGCCAGCAGCCGAATGTCACAGGGGAACACTGAAGCTTTCTTT

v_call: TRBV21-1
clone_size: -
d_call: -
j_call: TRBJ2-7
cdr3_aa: CASSKAPPGERYEQYF
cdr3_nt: TGTGCCAGCAGCAAAGCTCCCCCGGGGGAACGTTACGAGCAGTACTTC

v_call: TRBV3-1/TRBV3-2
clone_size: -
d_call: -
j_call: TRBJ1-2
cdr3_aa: CASSQHLRSLNYGYTF
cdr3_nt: TGTGCCAGCAGCCAACACCTCAGGTCCCTAAACTATGGCTACACCTTC

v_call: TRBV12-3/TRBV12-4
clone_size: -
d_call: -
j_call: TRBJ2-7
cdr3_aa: CASSSGGPSEQYF
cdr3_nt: TGTGCCAGCAGTTCAGGGGGGCCTAGCGAGCAGTACTTC

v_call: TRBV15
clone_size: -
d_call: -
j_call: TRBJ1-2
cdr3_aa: CATSRGQTDGYTF
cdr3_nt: TGTGCCACCAGCAGAGGCCAGACAGATGGCTACACCTTC

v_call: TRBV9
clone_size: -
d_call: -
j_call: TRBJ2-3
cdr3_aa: CASSVEGADTQYF
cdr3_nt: TGTGCCAGCAGCGTAGAAGGGGCAGATACGCAGTATTTT

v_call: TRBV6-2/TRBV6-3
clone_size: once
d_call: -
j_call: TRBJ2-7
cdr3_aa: CASSYRRRGSSYEQYF
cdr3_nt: TGTGCCAGCAGTTACCGACGCAGGGGCTCCTCCTACGAGCAGTACTTC

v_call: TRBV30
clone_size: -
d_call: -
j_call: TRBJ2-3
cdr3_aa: CAWRDWNTDTQYF
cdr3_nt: TGTGCCTGGAGGGACTGGAACACAGATACGCAGTATTTT

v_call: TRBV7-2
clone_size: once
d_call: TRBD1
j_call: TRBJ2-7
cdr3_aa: CASSVGGTGGSEQYF
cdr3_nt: TGTGCCAGCAGCGTAGGGGGGACAGGGGGATCCGAGCAGTACTTC

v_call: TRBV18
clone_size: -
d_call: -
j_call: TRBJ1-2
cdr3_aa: CASSPVGKGGYGYTF
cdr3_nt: TGTGCCAGCTCACCAGTGGGTAAAGGGGGCTATGGCTACACCTTC

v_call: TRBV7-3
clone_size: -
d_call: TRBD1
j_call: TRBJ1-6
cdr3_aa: CASSPGQGVNSPLHF
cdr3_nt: TGTGCCAGCAGCCCCGGACAGGGAGTTAATTCACCCCTCCACTTT

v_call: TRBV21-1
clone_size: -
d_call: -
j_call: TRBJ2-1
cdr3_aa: CASPSGSSYNEQFF
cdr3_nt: TGTGCCAGCCCTTCAGGAAGCTCCTACAATGAGCAGTTCTTC

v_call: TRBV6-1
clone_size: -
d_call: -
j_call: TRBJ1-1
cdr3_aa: CASSEAYRNTEAFF
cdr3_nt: TGTGCCAGCAGTGAAGCGTACAGGAACACTGAAGCTTTCTTT

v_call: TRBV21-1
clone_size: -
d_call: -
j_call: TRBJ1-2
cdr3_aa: CASSARTGGGNGYTF
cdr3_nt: TGTGCCAGCAGCGCCCGGACAGGGGGCGGGAATGGCTACACCTTC

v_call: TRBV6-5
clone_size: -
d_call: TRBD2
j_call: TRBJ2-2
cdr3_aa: CASSGGRNTGELFF
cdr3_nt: TGTGCCAGTAGCGGGGGGCGGAACACCGGGGAGCTGTTTTTT

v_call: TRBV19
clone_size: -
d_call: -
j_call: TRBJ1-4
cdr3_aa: CASSIGQFNEKLFF
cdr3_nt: TGTGCCAGTAGTATCGGACAGTTTAATGAAAAACTGTTTTTT

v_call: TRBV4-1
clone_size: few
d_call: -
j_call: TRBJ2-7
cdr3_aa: CASSQPGSYEQYF
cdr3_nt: TGCGCCAGCAGCCAACCCGGGAGCTACGAGCAGTACTTC

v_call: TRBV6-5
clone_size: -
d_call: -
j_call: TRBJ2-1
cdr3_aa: CASSYGGYVNEQFF
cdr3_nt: TGTGCCAGCAGTTATGGAGGGTACGTAAATGAGCAGTTCTTC

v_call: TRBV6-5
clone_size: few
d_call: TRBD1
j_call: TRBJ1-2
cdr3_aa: CASSYDFRGHGYTF
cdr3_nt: TGTGCCAGCAGTTACGATTTTAGGGGGCATGGCTACACCTTC

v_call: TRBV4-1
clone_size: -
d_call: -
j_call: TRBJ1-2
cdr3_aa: CASSQDQVNYGYTF
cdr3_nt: TGCGCCAGCAGCCAAGATCAGGTTAACTATGGCTACACCTTC

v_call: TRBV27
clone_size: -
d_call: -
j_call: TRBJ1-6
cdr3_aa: CASGQGWNSPLHF
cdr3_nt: TGTGCCAGCGGTCAGGGGTGGAATTCACCCCTCCACTTT

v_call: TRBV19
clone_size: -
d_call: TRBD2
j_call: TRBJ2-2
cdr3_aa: CASSRFGGANTGELFF
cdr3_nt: TGTGCCAGTAGCAGATTCGGGGGGGCGAACACCGGGGAGCTGTTTTTT

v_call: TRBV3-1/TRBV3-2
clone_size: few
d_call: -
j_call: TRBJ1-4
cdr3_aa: CASSPLWTDNEKLFF
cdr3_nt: TGTGCCAGCAGCCCCCTTTGGACAGATAATGAAAAACTGTTTTTT

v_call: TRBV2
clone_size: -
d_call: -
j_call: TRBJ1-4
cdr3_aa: CASNDGRVLEKLFF
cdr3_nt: TGTGCCAGCAATGATGGCAGGGTACTGGAAAAACTGTTTTTT

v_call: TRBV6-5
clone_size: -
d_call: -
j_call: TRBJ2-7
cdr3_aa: CASSLKGVGSYEQYF
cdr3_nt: TGTGCCAGCTCACTAAAGGGGGTGGGCTCCTACGAGCAGTACTTC

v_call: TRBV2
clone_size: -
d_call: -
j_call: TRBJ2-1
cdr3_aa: CASSLRGTPRGYNEQFF
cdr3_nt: TGTGCCAGCAGTCTCAGAGGGACTCCAAGAGGGTACAATGAGCAGTTCTTC

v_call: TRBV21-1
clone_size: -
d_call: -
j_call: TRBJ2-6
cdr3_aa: CASSTPLRLAASSGANVLTF
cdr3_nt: TGTGCCAGCAGCACGCCTTTGAGACTAGCGGCCAGCTCTGGGGCCAACGTCCTGACTTTC

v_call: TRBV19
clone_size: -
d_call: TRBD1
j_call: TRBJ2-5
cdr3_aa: CASSTTGGSRHQYF
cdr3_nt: TGTGCCAGTAGTACGACAGGGGGGTCAAGACACCAGTACTTC

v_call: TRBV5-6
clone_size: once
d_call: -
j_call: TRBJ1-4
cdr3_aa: CASSLRVENEKLFF
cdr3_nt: TGTGCCAGCAGCTTGCGGGTGGAAAATGAAAAACTGTTTTTT

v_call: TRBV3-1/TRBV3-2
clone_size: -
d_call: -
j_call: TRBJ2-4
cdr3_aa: CASSQADRPGKYF
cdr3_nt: TGTGCCAGCAGCCAAGCAGACCGTCCAGGCAAGTACTTC